This T cell receptor (beta chain) is drawn from a study of neurological immune-mediated disorders. TCRdb re-derived calls from the 5' RACE reads in MiXCR, one entry per CDR3 protein. The sample lists around 50,000 distinct CDR3 sequences; under 4.5% were seen once. This clonotype was counted a few times. The antigen remains unidentified. This CDR3 has 18 amino acids. The V segment lost 0 bases and the J segment 9 bases; nucleotides outside the gene matches: 19. Germline values: CDR1 MNHEY, CDR2 SVGEGT. Study-level findings and limits: The repertoires of 18 of 34 multiple sclerosis patients fell into one related-CDR3 cluster (a possible signature) under phylogenetic grouping.

This clonotype originated in a woman younger than 45 with multiple sclerosis. The chain combines TRBV6-2 or TRBV6-3 with TRBJ2-7; 8 bases map to TRBD2. Sequencing used PBMCs. The CDR3 DNA is TGTGCCAGCAGTTACTCGATAAGCGGCGAGAGCGGGAGAGATTCGCAGTACTTC. Amino acid sequence: CASSYSISGESGRDSQYF.